These T cell receptor beta chains were read from a single sample in a study of control samples from healthy donors and cancer patients. Using immunoSEQ multiplex PCR, the repertoire was profiled, and TCRdb retains in-frame clones only, with some absent. The sample consists of 150,000 to 200,000 clones, approximately 90% of them appearing once. The sequencing sample was made of blood. Receptors were obtained from a young man in good health. CDR3s include the opening cysteine and the closing phenylalanine or tryptophan. The D gene is left open where the match is weak. For some rows the clone size is stated as once, few or many, or as a class when expanded; others skip it.

d_call j_call clone_size v_call cdr3_nt cdr3_aa
NA TRBJ2-1 NA TRBV7-9 TGTGCCAGCAGCCTCAACGGGGATGAGCAGTTCTTC CASSLNGDEQFF
TRBD1 TRBJ2-7 NA TRBV5-1 TGCGCCAGCAGCTTGGCACCCGTACAGGGGGGAAACTACGAGCAGTACTTC CASSLAPVQGGNYEQYF
TRBD1 TRBJ2-7 NA TRBV7-9 TGTGCCAGCAGCTTAAACAGGGGCCCCTACGAGCAGTACTTC CASSLNRGPYEQYF
NA TRBJ1-2 NA TRBV19 TGTGCCAGTAGTATAGATTTCGACAGGTTAACTTATGGCTACACCTTC CASSIDFDRLTYGYTF
NA TRBJ1-1 NA TRBV6-2/TRBV6-3 TGTGCCAGCAGCGTACCCAACGGAGGGAGCATGAACACTGAAGCTTTCTTT CASSVPNGGSMNTEAFF
TRBD1 TRBJ2-5 NA TRBV2 TGTGCCAGTGGGACAGGCTCTCACCGGGAGACCCAGTACTTC CASGTGSHRETQYF
TRBD1 TRBJ1-5 NA TRBV4-3 TGCGCCAGCAGCCAGTCCAGGACAGGGGGAAATCAGCCCCAGCATTTT CASSQSRTGGNQPQHF
TRBD2 TRBJ2-2 NA TRBV5-1 TGCGCCAGCAGGCCGGGGGGGGGCGACACCGGGGAGCTGTTTTTT CASRPGGGDTGELFF
NA TRBJ2-3 NA TRBV5-1 TGCGCCAGCAGCCCAAAGGCTAGCGAGATGGTGCAGTATTTT CASSPKASEMVQYF
NA TRBJ1-3 NA TRBV27 TGTGCCAGCAGTTCGCTAGACAGCCCTGGAAACACCATATATTTT CASSSLDSPGNTIYF
NA TRBJ2-7 NA TRBV12-3/TRBV12-4 TGTGCCTCCTCTCCCGAAGGGTCCTACGAGCAGTACTTC CASSPEGSYEQYF
NA TRBJ2-3 few TRBV28 TGTGCCAGCAGTTTAGCCCTAAGGGCAGATACGCAGTATTTT CASSLALRADTQYF
NA TRBJ1-2 NA TRBV5-4 TGTGCCAGCAGCCAACGGGGGGAATATGGCTACACCTTC CASSQRGEYGYTF
TRBD2 TRBJ2-7 once TRBV9 TGTGCCAGCAGCCTAGCAGGACTAGCGGGACCTGGAGAGCAGTACTTC CASSLAGLAGPGEQYF
NA TRBJ1-1 NA TRBV10-3 TGTGCCATCAGTGAGGCAGACAGGACCGAGAACACTGAAGCTTTCTTT CAISEADRTENTEAFF
NA TRBJ2-2 once TRBV19 TGTGCCAGTAGGAGCAGGGAAGGGACCGGGGAGCTGTTTTTT CASRSREGTGELFF
NA TRBJ1-4 NA TRBV5-4 TGTGCCAGCAGCCGGGACGGCGGCAGGAATGAAAAACTGTTTTTT CASSRDGGRNEKLFF
NA TRBJ1-5 NA TRBV4-3 TGCGCCAGCAGCCAAGACTATGACAGCAATCAGCCCCAGCATTTT CASSQDYDSNQPQHF
TRBD2 TRBJ2-3 NA TRBV2 TGTGCCAGCAGTGCACTAGCGGGAGGTACCACAGATACGCAGTATTTT CASSALAGGTTDTQYF
NA TRBJ1-6 NA TRBV13 TGTGCCAGCACCCCTCGGGGGCAAGGTTCACCCCTCCACTTT CASTPRGQGSPLHF
TRBD1 TRBJ1-1 NA TRBV19 TGTGCCACCTACAGGGGGAACACTGAAGCTTTCTTT CATYRGNTEAFF
NA TRBJ2-3 NA TRBV4-3 TGCGCCAGCAGCCCTGGTTCGGGGTTCTTGCAGTATTTT CASSPGSGFLQYF